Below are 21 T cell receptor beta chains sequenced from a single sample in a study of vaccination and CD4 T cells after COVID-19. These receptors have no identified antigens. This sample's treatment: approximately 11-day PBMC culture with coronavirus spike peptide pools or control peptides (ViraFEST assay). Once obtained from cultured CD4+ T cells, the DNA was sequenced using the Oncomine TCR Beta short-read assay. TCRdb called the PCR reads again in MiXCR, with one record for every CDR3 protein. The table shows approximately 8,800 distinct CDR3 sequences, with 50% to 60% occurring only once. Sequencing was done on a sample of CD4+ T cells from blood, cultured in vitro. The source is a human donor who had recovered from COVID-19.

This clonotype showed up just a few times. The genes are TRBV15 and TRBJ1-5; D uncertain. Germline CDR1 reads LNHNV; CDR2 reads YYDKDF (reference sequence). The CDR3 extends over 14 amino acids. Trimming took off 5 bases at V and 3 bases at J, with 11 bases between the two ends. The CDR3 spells CATSPGESNQPQHF. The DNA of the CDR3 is TGTGCCACCAGCCCCGGGGAGTCCAATCAGCCCCAGCATTTT. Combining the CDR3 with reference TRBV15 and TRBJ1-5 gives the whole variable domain DAMVIQNPRYQVTQFGKPVTLSCSQTLNHNVMYWYQQKSSQAPKLLFHYYDKDFNNEADTPDNFQSRRPNTSFCFLDIRSPGLGDTAMYLCATSPGESNQPQHFGDGTRLSIL.

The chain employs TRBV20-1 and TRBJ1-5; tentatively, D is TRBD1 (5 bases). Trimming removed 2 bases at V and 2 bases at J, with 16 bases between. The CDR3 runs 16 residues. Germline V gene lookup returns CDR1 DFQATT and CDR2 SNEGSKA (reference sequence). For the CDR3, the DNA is TGCAGTGCTAGACGGAGCGGGGGGGGAGGCAATCAGCCCCAGCATTTT. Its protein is CSARRSGGGGNQPQHF.

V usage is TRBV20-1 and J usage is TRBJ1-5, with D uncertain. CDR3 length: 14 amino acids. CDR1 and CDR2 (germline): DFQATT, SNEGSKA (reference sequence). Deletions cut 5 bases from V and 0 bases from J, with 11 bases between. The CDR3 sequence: CSASSPDSNQPQHF. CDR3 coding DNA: TGCAGTGCTTCGTCGCCAGATAGCAATCAGCCCCAGCATTTT.

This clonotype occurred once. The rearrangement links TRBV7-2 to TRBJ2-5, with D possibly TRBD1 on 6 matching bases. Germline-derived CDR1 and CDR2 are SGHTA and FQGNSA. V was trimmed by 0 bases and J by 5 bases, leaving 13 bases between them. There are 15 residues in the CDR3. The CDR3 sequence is CASSLAGTPGETQYF. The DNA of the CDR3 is TGTGCCAGCAGCTTAGCGGGGACACCGGGGGAGACCCAGTACTTC.

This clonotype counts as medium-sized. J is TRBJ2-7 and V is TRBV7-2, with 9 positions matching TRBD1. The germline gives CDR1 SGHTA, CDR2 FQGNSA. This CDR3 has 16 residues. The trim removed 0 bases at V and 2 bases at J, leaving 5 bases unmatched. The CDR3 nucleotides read TGTGCCAGCAGCTTAGCCTCCACAGGGGGCCCCTACGAGCAGTACTTC. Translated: CASSLASTGGPYEQYF.

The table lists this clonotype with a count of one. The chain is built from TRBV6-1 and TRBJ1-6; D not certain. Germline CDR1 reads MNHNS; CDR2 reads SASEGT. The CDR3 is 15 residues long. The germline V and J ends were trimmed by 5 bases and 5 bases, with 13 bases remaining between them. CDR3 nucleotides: TGTGCCAGCAGTCTCGACCTACAACATAATTCACCCCTCCACTTT. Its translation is CASSLDLQHNSPLHF.

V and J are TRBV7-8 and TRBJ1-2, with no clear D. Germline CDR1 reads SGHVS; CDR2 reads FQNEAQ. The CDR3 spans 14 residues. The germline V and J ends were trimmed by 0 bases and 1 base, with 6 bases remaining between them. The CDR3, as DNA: TGTGCCAGCAGCTTAGCGCCGGGTAACTATGGCTACACCTTC. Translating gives CASSLAPGNYGYTF.

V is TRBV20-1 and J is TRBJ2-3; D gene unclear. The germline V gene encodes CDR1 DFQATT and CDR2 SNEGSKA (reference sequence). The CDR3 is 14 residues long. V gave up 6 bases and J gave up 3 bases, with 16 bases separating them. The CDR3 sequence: CSATSWVGTDTQYF. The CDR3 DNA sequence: TGCAGTGCGACCTCTTGGGTTGGGACAGATACGCAGTATTTT.

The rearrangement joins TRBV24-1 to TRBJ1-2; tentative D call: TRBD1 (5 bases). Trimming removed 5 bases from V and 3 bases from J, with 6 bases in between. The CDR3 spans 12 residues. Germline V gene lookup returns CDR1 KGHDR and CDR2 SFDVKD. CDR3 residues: CATSVGDYGYTF. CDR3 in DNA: TGTGCCACCAGTGTGGGGGACTATGGCTACACCTTC.

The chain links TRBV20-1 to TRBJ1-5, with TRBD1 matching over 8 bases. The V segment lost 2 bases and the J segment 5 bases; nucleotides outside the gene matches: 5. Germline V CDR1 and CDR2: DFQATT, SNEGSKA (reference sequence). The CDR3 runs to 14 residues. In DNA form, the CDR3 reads TGCAGTGCTAGAAGGCCAGGGGGCGATCAGCCCCAGCATTTT. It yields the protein CSARRPGGDQPQHF.

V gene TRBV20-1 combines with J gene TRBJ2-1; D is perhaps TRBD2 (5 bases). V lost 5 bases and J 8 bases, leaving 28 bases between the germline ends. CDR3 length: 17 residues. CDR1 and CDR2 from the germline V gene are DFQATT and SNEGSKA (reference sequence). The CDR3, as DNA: TGCAGTGCTCCCTCCCCAGCGGTCACCCCCCGGCTTGATGAGCAGTTCTTC. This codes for CSAPSPAVTPRLDEQFF.

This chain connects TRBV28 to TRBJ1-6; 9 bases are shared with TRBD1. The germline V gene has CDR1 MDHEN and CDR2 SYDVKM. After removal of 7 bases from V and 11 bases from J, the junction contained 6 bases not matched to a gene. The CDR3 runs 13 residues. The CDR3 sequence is CASNTGGGTPLHF. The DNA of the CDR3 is TGTGCCAGCAATACAGGGGGCGGGACACCCCTCCACTTT.

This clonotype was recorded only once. Written as DNA, the CDR3 is TGTGCCAGCAGCCCTTCGGCCCCTTGGCCCAATGAGCAGTTCTTC. Translating it yields CASSPSAPWPNEQFF. V and J are TRBV7-2 and TRBJ2-1, with no clear D. Germline CDR1 and CDR2: SGHTA and FQGNSA. V lost 5 bases to trimming and J lost 6 bases, with 17 bases between them. The length of the CDR3 is 15 residues.

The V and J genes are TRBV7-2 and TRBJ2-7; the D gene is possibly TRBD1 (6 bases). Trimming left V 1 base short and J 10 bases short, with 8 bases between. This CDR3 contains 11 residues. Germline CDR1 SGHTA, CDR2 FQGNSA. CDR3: CASSLGRGQYF. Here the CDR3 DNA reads TGTGCCAGCAGCTTAGGCAGGGGACAGTACTTC. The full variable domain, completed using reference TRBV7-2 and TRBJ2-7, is GAGVSQSPSNKVTEKGKDVELRCDPISGHTALYWYRQSLGQGLEFLIYFQGNSAPDKSGLPSDRFSAERTGGSVSTLTIQRTQQEDSAVYLCASSLGRGQYFGPGTRLTVT.

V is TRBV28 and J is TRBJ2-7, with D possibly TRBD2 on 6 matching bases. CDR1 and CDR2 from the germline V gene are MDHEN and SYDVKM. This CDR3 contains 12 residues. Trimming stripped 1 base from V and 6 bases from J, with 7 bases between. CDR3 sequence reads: CASSLLTSEQYF. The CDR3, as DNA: TGTGCCAGCAGTTTATTGACTAGCGAGCAGTACTTC.

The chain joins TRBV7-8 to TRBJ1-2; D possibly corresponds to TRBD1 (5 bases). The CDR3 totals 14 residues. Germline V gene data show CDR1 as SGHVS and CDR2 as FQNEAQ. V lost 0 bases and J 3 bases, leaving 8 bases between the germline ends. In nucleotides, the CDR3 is TGTGCCAGCAGCTTAGCCCAACAGGACTATGGCTACACCTTC. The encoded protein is CASSLAQQDYGYTF.

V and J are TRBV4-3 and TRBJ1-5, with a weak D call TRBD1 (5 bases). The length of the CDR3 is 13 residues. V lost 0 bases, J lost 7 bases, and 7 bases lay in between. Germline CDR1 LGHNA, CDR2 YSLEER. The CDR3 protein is CASSQDRGQPQHF. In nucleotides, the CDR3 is TGCGCCAGCAGCCAAGATCGGGGGCAGCCCCAGCATTTT.

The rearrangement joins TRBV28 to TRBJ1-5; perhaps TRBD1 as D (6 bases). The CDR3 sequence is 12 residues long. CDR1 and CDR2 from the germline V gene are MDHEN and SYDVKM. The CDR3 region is CAGGGLVQPQHF. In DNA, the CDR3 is TGTGCTGGGGGGGGGCTGGTTCAGCCCCAGCATTTT.

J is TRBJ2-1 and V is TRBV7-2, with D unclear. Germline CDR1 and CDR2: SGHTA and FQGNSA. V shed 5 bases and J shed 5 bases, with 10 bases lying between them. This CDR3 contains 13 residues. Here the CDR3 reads CASSTYYDNEQFF. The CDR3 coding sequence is TGTGCCAGCAGCACCTACTATGACAATGAGCAGTTCTTC.

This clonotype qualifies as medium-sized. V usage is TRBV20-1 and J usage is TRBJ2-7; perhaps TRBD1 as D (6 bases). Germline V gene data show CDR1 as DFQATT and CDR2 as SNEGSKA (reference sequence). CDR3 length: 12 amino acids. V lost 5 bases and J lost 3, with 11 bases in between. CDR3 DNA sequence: TGCAGTGCTCCCGGGACACTCTACGAGCAGTACTTC. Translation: CSAPGTLYEQYF.

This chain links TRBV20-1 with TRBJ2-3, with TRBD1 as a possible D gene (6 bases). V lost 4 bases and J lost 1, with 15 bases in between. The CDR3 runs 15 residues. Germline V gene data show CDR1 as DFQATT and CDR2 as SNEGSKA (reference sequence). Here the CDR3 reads CSAISGARGTDTQYF. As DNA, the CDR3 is TGCAGTGCTATCTCAGGGGCCCGGGGCACAGATACGCAGTATTTT.